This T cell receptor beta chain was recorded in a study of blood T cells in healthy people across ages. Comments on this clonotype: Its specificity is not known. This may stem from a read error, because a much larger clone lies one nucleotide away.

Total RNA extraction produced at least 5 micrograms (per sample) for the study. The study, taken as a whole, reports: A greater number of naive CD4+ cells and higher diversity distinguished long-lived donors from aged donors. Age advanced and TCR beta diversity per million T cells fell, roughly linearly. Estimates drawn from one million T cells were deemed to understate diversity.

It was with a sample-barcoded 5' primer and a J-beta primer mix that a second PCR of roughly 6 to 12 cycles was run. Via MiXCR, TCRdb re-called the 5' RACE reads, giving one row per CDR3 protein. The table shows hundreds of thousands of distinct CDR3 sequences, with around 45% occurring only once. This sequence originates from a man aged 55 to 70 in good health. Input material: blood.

CDR3 amino acids: CACSTSGGYEQYF. The DNA of the CDR3 is TGTGCCTGCAGTACCTCCGGGGGGTACGAGCAGTACTTC. The chain uses TRBV12-3 or TRBV12-4 and TRBJ2-7, with TRBD2 matching over 7 bases. The CDR3 contains 13 residues.